This TCR beta chain was recovered during a study of Tregs in tolerant kidney transplant recipients (dated by TCRdb to between 2018 and 2020). Some background on the complete study: TCRbeta sequencing was used in the study to identify donor-specific regulatory T cells before combined kidney and bone marrow transplantation, and the identified cells were then tracked after transplant. In a few healthy controls, several methods of expanding Tregs specific for an allogeneic donor were compared by TCRbeta repertoire sequencing. What the authors observed across the whole study: The most biologically relevant and donor-specific TCRbeta repertoire appeared to be identified by expanding Tregs with activated donor B cells. Because the study included only a small number of patients, the results must be confirmed in larger populations and under other immunosuppression protocols. Although technical replication error seemed to be minimal, the question of biological reproducibility was not addressed directly.

Unstimulated Tregs (CD4+CD25+CD127-), CD4+ non-Tregs (CD4+CD25-), CD4 and CD8 cells were FACS-sorted from thawed PBMCs. Healthy control blood was obtained either as purchased buffy coats or from healthy volunteers. Healthy control blood was processed to PBMCs with a Ficoll density gradient and then cryopreserved, whereas patient PBMCs were collected both before and after transplant. This clone is a singleton in its sample. Its specific antigen is unknown. No much larger clone exists at a distance of one base, and base qualities are not known. For TCRbeta CDR3 sequencing, genomic DNA from the sorted cells was extracted using the QIAGEN DNeasy Blood and Tissue Kit. High-throughput TCRbeta CDR3 sequencing, including PCR amplification with bias correction and internal controls, was performed commercially through immunoSEQ. In the source study's methods: Unique productive TCRbeta sequences were defined by CDR3 nucleotide sequence when primers matched and otherwise by CDR3 amino acid sequence together with Vbeta and Jbeta genes. As a correction for sorting error, sequences shared between sorted populations at a frequency ratio of 2:1 or less were discarded, and the remaining shared sequences were assigned to the higher population. Sequences were defined as donor-reactive when expanded at least 5-fold in CFSE-low cells versus unstimulated cells and present at a frequency of at least 0.01% in CFSE-low cells. Jensen-Shannon divergence calculated on the top 100 TCRbeta sequences ranked by frequency was used to measure repertoire divergence. For samples with multiple sequencing runs, sorting error was corrected in each run separately before the runs were combined. TCRdb re-hosts the immuneACCESS table, in-frame sequences only. Its copies lack some clones; in the studies checked, an unresolved V gene accounts for under half of them, and the cause for the rest is not known. D and trimming were read from the DNA, whereas the V and J calls and clone size are those reported in that table. The sample has about 120,000 clones on record, almost 95% of them singletons. The top ten clonotypes cover more than 0.45% of the sample.

From a lookup of the germline V gene (reference sequence), CDR1 and CDR2 are MNHEY and SMNVEV. From the cysteine through the phenylalanine, the CDR3 covers 16 amino acids. CDR3 DNA only is kept here, 48 bases in frame from base 1. Here V drops 6 bases and J drops 3 bases, and the junction holds 12 bases not matched to any gene. The sequence derives from a human donor in good health. This receptor chain uses TRBV27 and TRBJ2-3, and 7 junction bases match TRBD1. The specimen was CD4+ T cells from blood. The DNA sequence is TGTGCCAGCAGCCGCATACAGGGCAGGGGGACAGATACGCAGTATTTT. Its protein is CASSRIQGRGTDTQYF.